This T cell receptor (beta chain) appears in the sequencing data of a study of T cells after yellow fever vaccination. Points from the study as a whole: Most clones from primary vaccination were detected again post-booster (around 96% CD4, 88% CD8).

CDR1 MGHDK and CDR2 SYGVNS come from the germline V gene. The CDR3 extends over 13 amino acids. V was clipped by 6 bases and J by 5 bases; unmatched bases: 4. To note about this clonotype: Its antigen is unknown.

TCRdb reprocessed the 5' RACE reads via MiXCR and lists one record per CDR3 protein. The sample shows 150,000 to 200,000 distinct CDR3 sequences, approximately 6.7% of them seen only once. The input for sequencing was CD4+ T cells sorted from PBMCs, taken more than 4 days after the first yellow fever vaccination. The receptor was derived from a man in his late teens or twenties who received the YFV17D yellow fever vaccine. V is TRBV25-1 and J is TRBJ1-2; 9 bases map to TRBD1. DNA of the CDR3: TGTGCCAGCAGCAGGACAGGGGAGTATGGCTACACCTTC. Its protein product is CASSRTGEYGYTF.